The clone carrying this T cell receptor beta chain was found many times. This specimen belongs to a study of regulatory T cells in long-lasting Graves disease. Study context: Antithyroid drug intake by newly diagnosed Graves' patients had lasted under 3 months.

The CDR3 is 12 amino acids. The V end lost 6 bases, the J end lost 6 bases, and 11 bases lay between the germline ends. HTBI primers from iRepertoire and Arm-PCR of CDR3 regions yielded the TCR beta libraries. A single record per CDR3 protein comes from TCRdb applying MiXCR to the multiplex PCR reads. The sample yields over 350,000 distinct CDR3 sequences, approximately 16% seen once. Time point of the sample: newly diagnosed GD, antithyroid drugs for less than 3 months. Following extraction of RNA from PBMCs, that RNA was used to make the TCR library. Separately, the same data were catalogued under a study of T cells in Graves' hyperthyroidism and ophthalmopathy. That work adds: Any patient presenting with uncontrolled infection, other autoimmune disease, pregnancy or lactation was left out. Using the HTBI primer set, a first-round RT-PCR was run on the TCR CDR3. A model of 13 V-J features distinguished ophthalmopathy from stable hyperthyroidism.

This receptor was obtained from a woman aged 35 to 49 with Graves disease. The rearrangement joins TRBV12-3 or TRBV12-4 to TRBJ1-1; D ambiguous. The starting material was peripheral blood mononuclear cells (PBMCs), obtained at new diagnosis, from a patient treated with antithyroid drugs. The CDR3 DNA reads TGTGCCAGCAGCGTTTGGTGGCCTGAAGCTTTCTTT. As protein: CASSVWWPEAFF.